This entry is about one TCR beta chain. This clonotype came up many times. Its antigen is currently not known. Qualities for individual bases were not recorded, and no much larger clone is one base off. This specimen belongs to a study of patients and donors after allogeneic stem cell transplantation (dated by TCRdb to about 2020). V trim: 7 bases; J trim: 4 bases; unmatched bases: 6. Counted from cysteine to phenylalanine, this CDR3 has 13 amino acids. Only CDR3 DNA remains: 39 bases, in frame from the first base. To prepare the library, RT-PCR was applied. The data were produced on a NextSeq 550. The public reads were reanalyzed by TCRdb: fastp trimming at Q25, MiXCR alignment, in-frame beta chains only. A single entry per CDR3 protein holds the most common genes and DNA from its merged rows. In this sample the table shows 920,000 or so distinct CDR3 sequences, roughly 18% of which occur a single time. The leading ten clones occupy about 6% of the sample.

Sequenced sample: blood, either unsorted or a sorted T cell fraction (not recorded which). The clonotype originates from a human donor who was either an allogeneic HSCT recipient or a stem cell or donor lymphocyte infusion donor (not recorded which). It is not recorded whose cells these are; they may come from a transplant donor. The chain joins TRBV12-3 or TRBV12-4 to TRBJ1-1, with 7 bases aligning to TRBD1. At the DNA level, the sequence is TGTGCCAGCACCCAGACAGGGATCACTGAAGCTTTCTTT. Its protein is CASTQTGITEAFF.